The 9 T cell receptor beta chains below come from one sample, sequenced in a study of T cells in Graves' hyperthyroidism and ophthalmopathy. TCR beta CDR3 regions were amplified from RNA. An initial round of RT-PCR targeting the TCR CDR3 relied on the HTBI primer set. TCRdb itself ran the multiplex PCR reads through MiXCR, one entry per CDR3 protein. This sample has nearly 600,000 distinct CDR3 sequences, with about 14% found just once. Sequenced material: blood. Every receptor here comes from a woman aged 18-30 years with Graves' ophthalmopathy.

This clonotype was observed a handful of times. The chain carries TRBV20-1 and TRBJ1-2; no definite D call. The CDR3 totals 12 residues. Germline V lookup: CDR1 DFQATT, CDR2 SNEGSKA (reference sequence). Trimming cost V 7 bases and J 4 bases, with 13 bases left between them. The CDR3 is CSGLQKAYGYTF. Written as DNA, the CDR3 is TGCAGTGGTTTACAGAAGGCCTATGGCTACACCTTC.

The chain is built from TRBV7-9 and TRBJ1-2; possibly TRBD1 for D (6 bases). The length of the CDR3 is 14 residues. Trimming removed 1 base from V and 5 bases from J, with 11 bases in between. CDR1 is SEHNR, CDR2 FQNEAQ, per germline (reference sequence). In DNA, the CDR3 is TGTGCCAGCAGCTTAGGGCGGGACATATATGGCTACACCTTC. As protein: CASSLGRDIYGYTF.

This clonotype was seen repeatedly, ten times or more. The chain links TRBV4-1 to TRBJ1-4, with D perhaps TRBD1 (6 bases). Germline V gene lookup returns CDR1 MGHRA and CDR2 YSYEKL. Trimming pared 4 bases from V and 8 bases from J, leaving 14 bases between. This CDR3 is 14 amino acids long. The CDR3 DNA reads TGCGCCAGCAGCCCCATTTCAGGGGAGGAAAAACTGTTTTTT. This translates into CASSPISGEEKLFF.

The chain employs TRBV28 and TRBJ1-3; D is possibly TRBD1 (5 bases). Germline CDR1 reads MDHEN; CDR2 reads SYDVKM. The V end lost 3 bases, the J end lost 0 bases, and 9 bases lay between the germline ends. This CDR3 spans 15 amino acids. The CDR3 bases are TGTGCCAGCAGTTTCCTGACAGCCTCTGGAAACACCATATATTTT. This sequence encodes CASSFLTASGNTIYF. Full variable domain (rest looked up from reference TRBV28 and TRBJ1-3): DVKVTQSSRYLVKRTGEKVFLECVQDMDHENMFWYRQDPGLGLRLIYFSYDVKMKEKGDIPEGYSVSREKKERFSLILESASTNQTSMYLCASSFLTASGNTIYFGEGSWLTVV.

This clonotype was seen a few times. CDR3 DNA sequence: TGTGCCAGCAGCTACGGTCAGCTGACGGGGTCACCCCTCCACTTT. Translation gives CASSYGQLTGSPLHF. V and J are TRBV9 and TRBJ1-6; D remains ambiguous. V lost 4 bases, J lost 10 bases, and 18 bases lay in between. This CDR3 comprises 15 residues. Germline lookup yields CDR1 SGDLS and CDR2 YYNGEE.

V gene TRBV4-2 combines with J gene TRBJ2-1, with D perhaps TRBD2 (5 bases). V was shortened by 0 bases and J by 0 bases, with 12 bases between the two germline ends. Germline CDR1 reads LGHNA; CDR2 reads YNFKEQ. The CDR3 contains 17 residues. The CDR3, as DNA: TGTGCCAGCAGCCAAGATGCTAGCTTTAGCTCCTACAATGAGCAGTTCTTC. This sequence encodes CASSQDASFSSYNEQFF.

This clonotype has more than one count but fewer than ten. The junction departs from germline at one end; a sequencing error may be responsible. The V gene is TRBV12-3 or TRBV12-4, the J gene TRBJ2-7; tentatively, D is TRBD1 (6 bases). The CDR3 totals 16 residues. Here the CDR3 reads CASSLSYWDKPYEQCF. CDR3 in DNA: TGTGCCAGCAGTTTATCGTATTGGGACAAACCCTACGAGCAGTGCTTC.

This clonotype was seen at least ten times. V and J are TRBV6-1 and TRBJ1-2; D possibly corresponds to TRBD1 (5 bases). The V end was cut by 6 bases, the J end by 4 bases, with 12 bases between. Germline V gives CDR1 MNHNS, CDR2 SASEGT. CDR3 length equals 13 residues. CDR3 amino acids: CASSSGLGYGYTF. CDR3 bases: TGTGCCAGCAGCTCAGGGTTGGGCTATGGCTACACCTTC.

This clonotype was counted at least ten times. The rearrangement uses TRBV29-1 and TRBJ2-1, with 12 bases that match TRBD2. The V segment lost 5 bases and the J segment 7 bases; nucleotides outside the gene matches: 6. The CDR3 sequence is 14 residues long. The germline V gene has CDR1 SQVTM and CDR2 ANQGSEA. The CDR3 bases are TGCAGCGTTTCGACTAGCGGGAGTCGGAATGAGCAGTTCTTC. Translating gives CSVSTSGSRNEQFF.